A selection of T cell receptor beta chains follows, all from one sample in a study of cytomegalovirus exposure and HLA in healthy donors. Using immunoSEQ multiplex PCR, the repertoire was profiled, and TCRdb retains in-frame clones only, with some absent. This table holds over 150,000 clones, over 75% found once. The sample comprised PBMCs. Every receptor here comes from a human donor in good health. CDR3s leave out the opening cysteine and the closing phenylalanine or tryptophan.

j_call: TRBJ1-4
v_call: TRBV6-5
cdr3_aa: ASSYRGEGGEKLF

j_call: TRBJ1-4
v_call: TRBV13
cdr3_aa: ASSRRAAGEKLF

j_call: TRBJ2-3
v_call: TRBV19
cdr3_aa: ASSRRLAGGHGPDTQY

j_call: TRBJ2-5
v_call: TRBV2
cdr3_aa: ASSEAQTTIWETQY

j_call: TRBJ1-4
v_call: TRBV7-2
cdr3_aa: ASSAGQGAKKLF

j_call: TRBJ2-6
v_call: TRBV19
cdr3_aa: ASRALGGSGANVLT

j_call: TRBJ1-1
v_call: TRBV9
cdr3_aa: ASSPRQHLNTEAF

j_call: TRBJ2-1
v_call: TRBV18
cdr3_aa: ASSSSGFSYNEQF

j_call: TRBJ2-1
v_call: TRBV6-1
cdr3_aa: ASSEPGLAGLLNEQF

j_call: TRBJ2-7
v_call: TRBV29-1
cdr3_aa: SVLGAGTGGYEQY

j_call: TRBJ2-7
v_call: TRBV5-1
cdr3_aa: ASSLRRQGDYEQY

j_call: TRBJ1-3
v_call: TRBV5-4
cdr3_aa: ASSLGGTASGNTIY

j_call: TRBJ1-1
v_call: TRBV6-1
cdr3_aa: ASRLQGANTEAF

j_call: TRBJ1-2
v_call: TRBV7-2
cdr3_aa: ASSLAGQRTNYGYT

j_call: TRBJ2-7
v_call: TRBV14
cdr3_aa: ASSLTGQGYEQY

j_call: TRBJ1-2
v_call: TRBV5-1
cdr3_aa: ASSWDSPYGYT

j_call: TRBJ1-1
v_call: TRBV18
cdr3_aa: ASSPAQGTEAF

j_call: TRBJ2-5
v_call: TRBV10-1
cdr3_aa: ASSEDGLAGVQETQY

j_call: TRBJ2-7
v_call: TRBV6-5
cdr3_aa: ASLGQGTSEQY

j_call: TRBJ1-1
v_call: TRBV19
cdr3_aa: ASSQYQGAKTEAF

j_call: NA
v_call: TRBV5-4
cdr3_aa: ASSLPPGTGINEQY

j_call: TRBJ1-4
v_call: TRBV11-2
cdr3_aa: ASSPQTGATEKLF

j_call: TRBJ1-4
v_call: TRBV6-5
cdr3_aa: ASSRVLNEKLF

j_call: TRBJ1-1
v_call: TRBV19
cdr3_aa: ASRLFPGNTEAF

j_call: TRBJ2-7
v_call: TRBV10-3
cdr3_aa: AIRDRLNSYEQY

j_call: TRBJ2-5
v_call: TRBV11-3
cdr3_aa: ASSLGAETQY

j_call: TRBJ1-1
v_call: TRBV11-2
cdr3_aa: ASSLGVLTGGEAF

j_call: TRBJ2-2
v_call: TRBV6-1
cdr3_aa: AIARDTGELF

j_call: TRBJ1-6
v_call: TRBV18
cdr3_aa: ASSGGVNSPLH

j_call: TRBJ1-2
v_call: TRBV14
cdr3_aa: ASSRGHRWNYGYT

j_call: TRBJ2-5
v_call: TRBV7-9
cdr3_aa: ASSRPASQETQY

j_call: TRBJ1-1
v_call: TRBV4-3
cdr3_aa: ASSQEIGYSKNTEAF

j_call: TRBJ2-7
v_call: TRBV4-3
cdr3_aa: ASSQDLTGSSYEQY

j_call: TRBJ1-1
v_call: TRBV19
cdr3_aa: ASSKTANTEAF

j_call: TRBJ1-2
v_call: TRBV4-3
cdr3_aa: ASSQDRRAWLYT

j_call: TRBJ1-1
v_call: TRBV7-9
cdr3_aa: ASSLDTNTEAF

j_call: TRBJ1-2
v_call: TRBV2
cdr3_aa: ASRTAGYGYT

j_call: TRBJ1-6
v_call: TRBV4-1
cdr3_aa: ASSHRQGSNSPLH

j_call: TRBJ1-2
v_call: TRBV6-1
cdr3_aa: ASSEDRVGGYT

j_call: TRBJ1-1
v_call: TRBV4-3
cdr3_aa: ASSQLLGTGKMNTEAF

j_call: TRBJ1-2
v_call: TRBV5-1
cdr3_aa: ASSLEGAGYT

j_call: TRBJ1-4
v_call: TRBV6-1
cdr3_aa: ASSGQVNEKLF

j_call: TRBJ1-2
v_call: TRBV7-2
cdr3_aa: ASSLNRIYGYT

j_call: TRBJ2-7
v_call: TRBV5-1
cdr3_aa: ASSSAGQGPHEQY

j_call: TRBJ1-4
v_call: TRBV5-5
cdr3_aa: ASSLGTGNEKLF

j_call: TRBJ2-7
v_call: TRBV19
cdr3_aa: ASSIPGQGPYEQY

j_call: TRBJ2-1
v_call: TRBV25-1
cdr3_aa: ASSEFGEQF

j_call: TRBJ2-3
v_call: TRBV6-1
cdr3_aa: ASRLAWSTDTQY

j_call: TRBJ1-1
v_call: TRBV10-3
cdr3_aa: AITGTDGTEAF

j_call: TRBJ1-2
v_call: TRBV4-1
cdr3_aa: ASSRTGGFGYT